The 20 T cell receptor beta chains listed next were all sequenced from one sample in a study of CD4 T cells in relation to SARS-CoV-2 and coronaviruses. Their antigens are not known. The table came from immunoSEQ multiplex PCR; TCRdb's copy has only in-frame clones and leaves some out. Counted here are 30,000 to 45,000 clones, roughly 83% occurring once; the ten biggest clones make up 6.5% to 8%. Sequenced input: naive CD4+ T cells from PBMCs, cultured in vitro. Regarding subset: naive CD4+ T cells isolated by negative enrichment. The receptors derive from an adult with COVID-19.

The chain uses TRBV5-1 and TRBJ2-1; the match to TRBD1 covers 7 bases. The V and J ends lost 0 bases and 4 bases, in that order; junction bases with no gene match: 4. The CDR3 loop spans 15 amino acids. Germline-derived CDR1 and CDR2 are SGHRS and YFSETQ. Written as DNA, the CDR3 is TGCGCCAGCAGCTTGGAGGGACAGCCTTACAATGAGCAGTTCTTC. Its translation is CASSLEGQPYNEQFF. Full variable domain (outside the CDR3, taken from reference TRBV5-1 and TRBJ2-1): KAGVTQTPRYLIKTRGQQVTLSCSPISGHRSVSWYQQTPGQGLQFLFEYFSETQRNKGNFPGRFSGRQFSNSRSEMNVSTLELGDSALYLCASSLEGQPYNEQFFGPGTRLTVL.

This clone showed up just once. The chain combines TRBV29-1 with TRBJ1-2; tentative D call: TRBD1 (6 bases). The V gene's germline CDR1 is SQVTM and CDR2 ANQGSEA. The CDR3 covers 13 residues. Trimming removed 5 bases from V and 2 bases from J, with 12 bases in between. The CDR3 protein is CSVKRGRNYGYTF. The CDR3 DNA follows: TGCAGCGTTAAACGGGGGCGCAACTATGGCTACACCTTC.

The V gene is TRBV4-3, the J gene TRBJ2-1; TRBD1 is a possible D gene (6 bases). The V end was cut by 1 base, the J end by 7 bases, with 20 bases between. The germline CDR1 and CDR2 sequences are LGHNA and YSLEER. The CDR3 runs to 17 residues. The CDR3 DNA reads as TGCGCCAGCAGCCAAGTTTGGCTTCCAGGGGCGCGGAATGAGCAGTTCTTC. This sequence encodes CASSQVWLPGARNEQFF.

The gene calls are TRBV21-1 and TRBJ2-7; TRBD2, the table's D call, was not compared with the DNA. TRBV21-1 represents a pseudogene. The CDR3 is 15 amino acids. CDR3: CASSKVAGGRDAQYF. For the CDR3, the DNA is TGTGCCAGCAGCAAAGTCGCGGGCGGGAGGGACGCGCAGTACTTC.

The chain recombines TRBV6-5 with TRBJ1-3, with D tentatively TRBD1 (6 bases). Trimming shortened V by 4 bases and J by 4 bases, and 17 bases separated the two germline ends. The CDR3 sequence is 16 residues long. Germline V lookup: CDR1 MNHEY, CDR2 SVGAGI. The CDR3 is CASSLRPGAGGNTIYF. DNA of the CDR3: TGTGCCAGCAGTTTGCGCCCGGGGGCGGGAGGAAACACCATATATTTT.

The CDR3, as DNA: TGTGCCAGCAGAGCTTCAGGGTCGGATACGCAGTATTTT. Protein: CASRASGSDTQYF. The chain is built from TRBV2 and TRBJ2-3; tentatively, D is TRBD1 (5 bases). Germline loops: CDR1 SNHLY, CDR2 FYNNEI. The CDR3 runs 13 residues. V was trimmed by 6 bases and J by 6 bases, leaving 13 bases between them.

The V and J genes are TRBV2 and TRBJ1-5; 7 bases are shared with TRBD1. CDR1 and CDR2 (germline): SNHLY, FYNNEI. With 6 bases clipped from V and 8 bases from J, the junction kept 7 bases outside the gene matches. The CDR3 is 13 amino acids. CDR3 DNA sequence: TGTGCCAGCAGAGGACAGGCACCCGAGCCCCAGCATTTT. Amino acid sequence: CASRGQAPEPQHF.

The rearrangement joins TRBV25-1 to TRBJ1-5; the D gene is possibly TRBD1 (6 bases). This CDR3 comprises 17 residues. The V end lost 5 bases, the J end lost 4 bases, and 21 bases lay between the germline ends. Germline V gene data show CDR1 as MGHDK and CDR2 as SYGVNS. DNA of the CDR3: TGTGCCAGCAGTTCCTTTTACAGGGAAGGTTCGAATCAGCCCCAGCATTTT. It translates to CASSSFYREGSNQPQHF.

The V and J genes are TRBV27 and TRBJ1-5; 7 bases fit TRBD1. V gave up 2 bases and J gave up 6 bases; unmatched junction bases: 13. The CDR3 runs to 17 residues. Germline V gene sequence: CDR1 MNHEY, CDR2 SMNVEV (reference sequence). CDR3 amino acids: CASSLLGRGQLGQPQHF. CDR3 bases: TGTGCCAGCAGTTTACTTGGAAGGGGGCAGCTAGGTCAGCCCCAGCATTTT.

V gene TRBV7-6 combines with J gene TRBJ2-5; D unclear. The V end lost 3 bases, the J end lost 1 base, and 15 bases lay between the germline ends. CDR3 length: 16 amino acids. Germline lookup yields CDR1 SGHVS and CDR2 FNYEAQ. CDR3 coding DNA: TGTGCCAGCAGCTTGGAAACGAGGTGGGCCCAAGAGACCCAGTACTTC. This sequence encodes CASSLETRWAQETQYF.

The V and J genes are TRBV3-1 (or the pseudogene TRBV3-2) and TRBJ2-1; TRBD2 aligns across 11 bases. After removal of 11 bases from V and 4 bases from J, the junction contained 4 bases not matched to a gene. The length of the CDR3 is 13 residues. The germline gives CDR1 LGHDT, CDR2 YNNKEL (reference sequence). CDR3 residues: CAAGTSGYNEQFF. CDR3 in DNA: TGTGCCGCCGGGACTAGCGGATACAATGAGCAGTTCTTC.

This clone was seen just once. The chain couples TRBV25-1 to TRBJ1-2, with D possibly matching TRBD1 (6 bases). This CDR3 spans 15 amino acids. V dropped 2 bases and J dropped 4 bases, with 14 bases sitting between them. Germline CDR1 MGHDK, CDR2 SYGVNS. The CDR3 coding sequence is TGTGCCAGCAGTGAAAGAACAGGGAACTTCTATGGCTACACCTTC. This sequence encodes CASSERTGNFYGYTF.

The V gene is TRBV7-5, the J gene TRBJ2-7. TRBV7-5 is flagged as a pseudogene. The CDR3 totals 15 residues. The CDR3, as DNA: TGTGTCAGAAGCATGGGACCTGGGGTAGGTTACGAGCAGTACTTC. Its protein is CVRSMGPGVGYEQYF.

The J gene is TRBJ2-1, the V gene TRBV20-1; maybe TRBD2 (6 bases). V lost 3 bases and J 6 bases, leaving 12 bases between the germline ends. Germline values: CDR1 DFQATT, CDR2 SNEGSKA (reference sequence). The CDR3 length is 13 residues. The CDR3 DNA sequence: TGCAGTGCTAGTGGCGGGATGTCCAATGAGCAGTTCTTC. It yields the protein CSASGGMSNEQFF.

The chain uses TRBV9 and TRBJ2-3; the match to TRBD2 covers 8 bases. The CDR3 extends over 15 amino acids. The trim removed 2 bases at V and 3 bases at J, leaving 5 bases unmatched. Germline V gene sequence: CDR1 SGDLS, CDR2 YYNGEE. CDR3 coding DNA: TGTGCCAGCAGCGTGGTAGCGGGAACGACAGATACGCAGTATTTT. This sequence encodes CASSVVAGTTDTQYF.

The CDR3 protein is CASSQESMTVAYGYTF. The CDR3, as DNA: TGTGCCAGCAGCCAAGAAAGCATGACAGTCGCGTATGGCTACACCTTC. The V gene is TRBV3-1 (or the pseudogene TRBV3-2), the J gene TRBJ1-2, with a possible D match to TRBD1 (5 bases). Between the trimmed V and J ends, which lost 0 bases and 5 bases, there was a span of 16 bases. The CDR3 runs to 16 residues. Germline V CDR1 and CDR2: LGHDT, YNNKEL (reference sequence).

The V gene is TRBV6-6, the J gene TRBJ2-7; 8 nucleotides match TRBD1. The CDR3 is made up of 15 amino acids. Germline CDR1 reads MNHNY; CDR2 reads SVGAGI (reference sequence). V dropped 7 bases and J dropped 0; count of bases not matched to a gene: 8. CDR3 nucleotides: TGTGCCAGCACCGACTCCGGGACAGGCTCCTACGAGCAGTACTTC. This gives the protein CASTDSGTGSYEQYF.

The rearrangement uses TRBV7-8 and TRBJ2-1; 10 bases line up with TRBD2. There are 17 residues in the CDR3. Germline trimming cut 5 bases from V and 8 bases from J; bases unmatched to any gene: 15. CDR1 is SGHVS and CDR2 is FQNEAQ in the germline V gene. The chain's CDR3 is CASSPRGAGGPSDEQFF. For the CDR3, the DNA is TGTGCCAGCAGCCCTAGGGGAGCGGGAGGGCCCAGTGATGAGCAGTTCTTC. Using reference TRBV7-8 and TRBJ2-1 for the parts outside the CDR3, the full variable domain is GAGVSQSPRYKVAKRGQDVALRCDPISGHVSLFWYQQALGQGPEFLTYFQNEAQLDKSGLPSDRFFAERPEGSVSTLKIQRTQQEDSAVYLCASSPRGAGGPSDEQFFGPGTRLTVL.

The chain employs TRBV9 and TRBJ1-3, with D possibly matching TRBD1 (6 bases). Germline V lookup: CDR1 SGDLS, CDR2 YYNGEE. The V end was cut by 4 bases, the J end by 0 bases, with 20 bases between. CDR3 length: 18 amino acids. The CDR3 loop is CASSPYPPQGFSGNTIYF. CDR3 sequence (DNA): TGTGCCAGCAGCCCATACCCCCCACAGGGTTTCTCTGGAAACACCATATATTTT.

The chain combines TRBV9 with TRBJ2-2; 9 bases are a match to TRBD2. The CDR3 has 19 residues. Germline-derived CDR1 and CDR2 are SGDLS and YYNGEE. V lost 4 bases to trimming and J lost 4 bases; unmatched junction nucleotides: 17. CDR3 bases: TGTGCCAGCAGCCTATCAGGGGTCGGGCTAGCGGGGCTCACCGGGGAGCTGTTTTTT. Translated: CASSLSGVGLAGLTGELFF.